This T cell receptor beta chain comes out of a study of blood T cell repertoires in COVID-19. Study summary: Samples taken during acute and convalescent COVID-19 were collected in the United States, Italy and Spain. PBMCs, B-cell-depleted T cells, or T cells provided the cDNA or gDNA that made up the material.

Per the original data handling: Amplification with reference gene primers provided the estimates of nucleated cell counts. Clones were read by immunoSEQ multiplex PCR, and TCRdb kept only the in-frame ones, dropping some. V, J and clone size reflect that table, while D and trimming were determined from the DNA. The sample lists hundreds of thousands of clones; about 88% were seen once. Germline values: CDR1 SGHAT, CDR2 FQNNGV. V gave up 5 bases and J gave up 0 bases, with 8 bases separating them. This CDR3 comprises 14 residues. The chain couples TRBV11-2 to TRBJ1-5; maybe TRBD1 (5 bases). This clonotype was sampled from a woman between 35 and 50 years old who had recovered from COVID-19. The sample taken for sequencing was peripheral blood. The DNA of the CDR3 is TGTGCCAGCAGCCAACAGGTTAGCAATCAGCCCCAGCATTTT. Translating it yields CASSQQVSNQPQHF.